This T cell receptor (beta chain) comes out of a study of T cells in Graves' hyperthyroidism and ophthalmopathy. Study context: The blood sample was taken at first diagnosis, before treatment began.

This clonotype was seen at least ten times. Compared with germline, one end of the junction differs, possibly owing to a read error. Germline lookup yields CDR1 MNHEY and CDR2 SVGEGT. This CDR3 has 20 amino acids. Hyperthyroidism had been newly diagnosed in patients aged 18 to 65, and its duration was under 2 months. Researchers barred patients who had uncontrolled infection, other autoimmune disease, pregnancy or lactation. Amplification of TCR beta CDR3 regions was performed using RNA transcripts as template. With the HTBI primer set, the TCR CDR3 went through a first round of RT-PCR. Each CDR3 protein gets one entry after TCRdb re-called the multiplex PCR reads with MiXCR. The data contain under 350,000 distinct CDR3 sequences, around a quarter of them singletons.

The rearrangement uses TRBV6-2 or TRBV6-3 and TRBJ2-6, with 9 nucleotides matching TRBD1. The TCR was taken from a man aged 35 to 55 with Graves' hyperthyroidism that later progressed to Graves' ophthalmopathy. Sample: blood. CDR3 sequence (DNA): TGTGCCAGCTGTTACTCGAGGGGATGGACAGGGGACTCTGGGGCCAACGTCCTGACTTTC. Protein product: CASCYSRGWTGDSGANVLTF.